The 16 T cell receptor beta chains presented below share a single source sample, sequenced in a study of T cell responses to AZD1222 COVID-19 vaccine. Sequenced by immunoSEQ multiplex PCR; TCRdb stores in-frame clones only, minus some. This sample carries roughly 70,000 clones, 70% to 90% of them seen once, and the ten largest clones take 1% to 1.5%. This sample comprised peripheral blood, obtained 28 days after the second AZD1222 dose. The receptors shown here come from an adult who received the AZD1222 COVID-19 vaccine.

The rearrangement joins TRBV19 to TRBJ2-7; D is unresolved. This CDR3 comprises 14 residues. Trimming removed 3 bases at V and 3 bases at J, with 12 bases between. Germline V lookup: CDR1 LNHDA, CDR2 SQIVND (reference sequence). The CDR3 DNA sequence: TGTGCCAGTAGTATCGGAACCACCGGCTACGAGCAGTACTTC. Translated: CASSIGTTGYEQYF.

The rearrangement links TRBV5-1 to TRBJ1-1, with D possibly being TRBD1 (5 bases). V was cut by 1 base and J by 2 bases, with 12 bases left in between. The CDR3 runs to 15 residues. The germline V gene has CDR1 SGHRS and CDR2 YFSETQ. CDR3 nucleotides: TGCGCCAGCAGCTTGATGAGCCAGGGCAACACTGAAGCTTTCTTT. Translated: CASSLMSQGNTEAFF.

This clone was seen only a few times. The V call is TRBV14, the J call TRBJ1-1; D perhaps matches TRBD1 (6 bases). Per germline, CDR1 SGHDN and CDR2 FVKESK. Deletions cut 3 bases from V and 4 bases from J, with 12 bases between. The CDR3 loop spans 14 amino acids. In DNA, the CDR3 is TGTGCCAGCAGCCACGGCAGGGGTGGCACTGAAGCTTTCTTT. Protein product: CASSHGRGGTEAFF.

This chain links TRBV2 with TRBJ1-5; maybe TRBD1 (5 bases). Trimming stripped 7 bases from V and 6 bases from J, with 13 bases between. The germline V gene has CDR1 SNHLY and CDR2 FYNNEI. The CDR3 is made up of 13 amino acids. This CDR3 is CASKQGWSQPQHF. The CDR3 nucleotides read TGTGCCAGCAAGCAGGGATGGAGTCAGCCCCAGCATTTT.

This rearrangement joins TRBV2 to TRBJ1-2; 9 bases align to TRBD1. The V and J ends lost 8 bases and 5 bases, in that order; junction bases with no gene match: 3. Germline CDR1 reads SNHLY; CDR2 reads FYNNEI. This CDR3 spans 12 amino acids. The DNA for the CDR3 is TGTGCCAGCCTTGGGACAGGGTATGGCTACACCTTC. Its protein product is CASLGTGYGYTF.

J is TRBJ2-1 and V is TRBV2; maybe TRBD2 (7 bases). Germline V gene lookup returns CDR1 SNHLY and CDR2 FYNNEI. V was shortened by 1 base and J by 3 bases, with 16 bases between the two germline ends. CDR3 size: 17 residues. This CDR3 is CASSEVLRGGGYNEQFF. CDR3 nucleotides: TGTGCCAGCAGTGAAGTCCTAAGGGGGGGCGGCTACAATGAGCAGTTCTTC.

The count of this clone is one. The chain joins TRBV18 to TRBJ2-4; 11 nucleotides agree with TRBD2. The CDR3 spans 16 residues. Germline-derived CDR1 and CDR2 are KGHSH and LQKENI. Losses at the gene ends were 2 bases for V and 0 bases for J; bases not matched to a gene: 0. CDR3: CASSPGLAGAKNIQYF. The CDR3 DNA sequence: TGTGCCAGCTCACCAGGACTAGCGGGAGCCAAAAACATTCAGTACTTC. The full variable domain, rest sourced from reference TRBV18 and TRBJ2-4, is NAGVMQNPRHLVRRRGQEARLRCSPMKGHSHVYWYRQLPEEGLKFMVYLQKENIIDESGMPKERFSAEFPKEGPSILRIQQVVRGDSAAYFCASSPGLAGAKNIQYFGAGTRLSVL.

The chain combines TRBV19 with TRBJ1-5; D is ambiguous. CDR1 is LNHDA, CDR2 SQIVND, per germline (reference sequence). V gave up 4 bases and J gave up 5 bases, with 9 bases separating them. The CDR3 loop spans 13 amino acids. The CDR3 reads CASSTQRDQPQHF. The CDR3 region has the DNA TGTGCCAGTAGTACTCAACGAGATCAGCCCCAGCATTTT.

This clone appeared once. The genes are TRBV10-1 and TRBJ2-1; 8 nucleotides align to TRBD2. The germline V gene encodes CDR1 WNHNN and CDR2 SYGVQD (reference sequence). V shed 3 bases, J shed 7 bases, and the junction held 11 bases outside the gene matches. The CDR3 covers 16 residues. The CDR3 region is CASSEKPSGLSNEQFF. CDR3 bases: TGCGCCAGCAGTGAAAAGCCTAGCGGGCTAAGTAATGAGCAGTTCTTC.

The chain is built from TRBV28 and TRBJ1-5; D is perhaps TRBD1 (6 bases). CDR1 MDHEN and CDR2 SYDVKM come from the germline V gene. V gave up 7 bases and J gave up 2 bases, with 9 bases separating them. The CDR3 totals 13 residues. The CDR3 loop reads CASTRGGNQPQHF. The CDR3, as DNA: TGTGCCAGCACCAGGGGTGGCAATCAGCCCCAGCATTTT.

V is TRBV12-3 or TRBV12-4 and J is TRBJ2-7; D perhaps matches TRBD2 (5 bases). V lost 7 bases and J 3 bases, leaving 13 bases between the germline ends. This CDR3 spans 13 amino acids. The CDR3 loop reads CASTPRGNYEQYF. CDR3 nucleotides: TGTGCCAGCACCCCAAGAGGGAACTACGAGCAGTACTTC.

The rearrangement joins TRBV29-1 to TRBJ2-3; D gene ambiguous. V was pared by 4 bases and J by 2 bases, with 7 bases between. The CDR3 runs 12 residues. CDR1 and CDR2 (germline): SQVTM, ANQGSEA. The CDR3 here is CSVVPFTDTQYF. The CDR3 DNA is TGCAGCGTTGTGCCATTCACAGATACGCAGTATTTT.

The V and J genes are TRBV10-3 and TRBJ2-1; perhaps TRBD2 as D (6 bases). CDR3 length equals 16 residues. The V end was cut by 3 bases, the J end by 8 bases, with 20 bases between. The germline CDR1 and CDR2 sequences are ENHRY and SYGVKD. The chain's CDR3 is CAISDGAGTPWDEQFF. CDR3 DNA sequence: TGTGCCATCAGTGATGGGGCGGGGACGCCTTGGGATGAGCAGTTCTTC.

This chain links TRBV10-2 with TRBJ2-1, with 12 bases fitting TRBD2. J lost 7 bases, V lost 2 bases, and 3 bases had no gene match. The length of the CDR3 is 15 residues. Germline V gene sequence: CDR1 WSHSY, CDR2 SAAADI. The CDR3 region is CASSETSGRKNEQFF. For the CDR3, the DNA is TGCGCCAGCAGTGAGACTAGCGGGAGGAAAAATGAGCAGTTCTTC.

The chain couples TRBV28 to TRBJ2-6, with D possibly called TRBD1 or TRBD2 (6 bases each). CDR3 size: 16 residues. V was trimmed by 6 bases and J by 7 bases, leaving 19 bases between them. Germline CDR1 MDHEN, CDR2 SYDVKM. Written as DNA, the CDR3 is TGTGCCAGCAGCCCCCCCCGGGGGCTAGGAGCCAACGTCCTGACTTTC. It codes for CASSPPRGLGANVLTF. Full variable domain (rest looked up from reference TRBV28 and TRBJ2-6): DVKVTQSSRYLVKRTGEKVFLECVQDMDHENMFWYRQDPGLGLRLIYFSYDVKMKEKGDIPEGYSVSREKKERFSLILESASTNQTSMYLCASSPPRGLGANVLTFGAGSRLTVL.

The chain links TRBV14 to TRBJ2-5; 9 nucleotides align to TRBD1. The V segment lost 1 base and the J segment 3 bases; nucleotides outside the gene matches: 3. The length of the CDR3 is 15 residues. CDR1 is SGHDN and CDR2 is FVKESK in the germline V gene. CDR3 coding DNA: TGTGCCAGCAGCCAAGGGGACAGGGTAAAAGAGACCCAGTACTTC. Translated: CASSQGDRVKETQYF.